This passage covers 3 T cell receptor beta chains from one sample sequenced in a study of Graves' ophthalmopathy and Graves' hyperthyroidism. RNA transcripts were the source from which TCR beta CDR3 regions were amplified. RT-PCR with HTBI primers came first, then second-round multiplex PCR. From the multiplex PCR reads, TCRdb called clonotypes with MiXCR, one entry per CDR3 protein. This sample has over a million distinct CDR3 sequences, with about 40% found just once. Sequencing used peripheral blood or thyroid tissue (not recorded which). All receptors derive from an adult man with Graves' hyperthyroidism.

This chain uses TRBV5-1 with TRBJ1-5; 8 nucleotides agree with TRBD1. In germline, CDR1 is SGHRS, CDR2 YFSETQ. This CDR3 contains 18 residues. V was pared by 4 bases and J by 4 bases, with 16 bases of the junction left unmatched. In DNA form, the CDR3 reads TGCGCCAGCAGCGAGCCCCCCCGCGGGCAGGGGGCGAATCAGCCCCAGCATTTT. It codes for CASSEPPRGQGANQPQHF.

This clonotype was counted at least ten times. V gene TRBV24-1 combines with J gene TRBJ1-2; no firm D call. Trimming cost V 0 bases and J 3 bases, with 10 bases left between them. Germline V gene sequence: CDR1 KGHDR, CDR2 SFDVKD. CDR3 length: 15 residues. The CDR3 protein is CATSDLNPRYYGYTF. CDR3 nucleotide sequence: TGTGCCACCAGTGATTTGAACCCGAGGTACTATGGCTACACCTTC.

In the case of this clonotype: At one end the junction does not follow the germline gene, possibly because of a read error. The V gene is TRBV19, the J gene TRBJ2-7, with D hard to call. Germline V gene lookup returns CDR1 LNHDA and CDR2 SQIVND (reference sequence). The CDR3 consists of 15 residues. CDR3 in amino acids: CASGIGRARGYEQYF. DNA of the CDR3: TGTGCCAGTGGTATAGGACGGGCGAGAGGCTACGAGCAGTACTTC.